Described below is a single T cell receptor beta chain sequence and its context. Its antigen is unidentified. The record originates from a study of OX40 agonist ivuxolimab in advanced cancers. Sequenced by immunoSEQ multiplex PCR; TCRdb stores in-frame clones only, minus some. The repertoire has 65,000 to 90,000 clones, about 88% of them found once; the top ten carry 0.7% to 1%. CDR1 and CDR2 (germline): SGHNT, YYREEE (reference sequence). Trimming removed 4 bases from V and 1 base from J, with 15 bases in between. The CDR3 is 16 residues long. The study's findings and limits: Part of the nonresponder group also had normalized T-cell clonal expansion that was low.

The input for sequencing was CD4+ or CD8+ T cells sorted from blood, taken in a trial of the OX40 agonist ivuxolimab. The TCR originated in an adult with an advanced solid tumor such as melanoma, head and neck, liver or kidney cancer. The chain employs TRBV5-4 and TRBJ1-5; D unresolved. The DNA of the CDR3 is TGTGCCAGCAGCCTAGACCCGACCCAAAGCAATCAGCCCCAGCATTTT. This encodes CASSLDPTQSNQPQHF.